This T cell receptor (beta chain) was sequenced for a study of metastatic and nonmetastatic thyroid tumors (dated by TCRdb to 2020 to 2022). In the study overall: Repertoires from peripheral blood and from tumor or nodule tissue samples of malignant and benign thyroid patients were compared. Study-wide conclusions, independent of this receptor: In both blood and tumor samples, malignant tumors were reported to have significantly higher TCR beta diversity than benign nodules.

Here V drops 4 bases and J drops 5 bases, and the junction holds 9 bases not matched to any gene. Looking up the germline V gene yields CDR1 SGHRS and CDR2 YFSETQ. The CDR3 holds 15 amino acids from the cysteine to the phenylalanine. Only the CDR3 part of the read is kept: 45 bases, read in frame from the first base. Concerning this clone itself: It lacks a known antigen. No base quality information exists; no much larger clone differs at one position.

Before undergoing thyroid surgery, none of the patients had been given any kind of treatment. The study retrospectively analysed patient clinical samples collected from the early 2010s to the late 2010s using T-cell receptor beta sequencing. The method was PCR. The reads were generated on an Illumina HiSeq 4000. High-throughput sequencing was used to profile the TCR beta-chain CDR3 region of every patient. The source study handled its data this way. CDR3 differences across clinicopathological groups were used to build a classifier for discriminating distant-metastatic papillary thyroid cancer patients. The Shannon index was used to assess repertoire diversity, and the Morisita-Horn index was used to assess tumor-blood repertoire similarity. TCRdb ran its own pipeline on the public reads, namely fastp trimming at Q25 and MiXCR clone calling, and kept in-frame beta chains. For this entry, the V and J calls and clone size follow TCRdb and not the study's own pipeline. Counted in this sample were over 35,000 clones; less than 15% of them appeared once. 8% to 10% of the sample is held by the ten biggest clonotypes.

The V and J segments used are TRBV5-1 and TRBJ2-7, and 10 bases in between align with TRBD1. Material for sequencing was blood. This clonotype was sampled from a female donor with papillary thyroid cancer or a benign thyroid nodule (not recorded which). Some clones in this sample may be carry-over from other donors' samples. The DNA sequence follows: TGCGCCAGCAGCACCTCCGGGACAGGGGCGGACGAGCAGTACTTC. It translates as CASSTSGTGADEQYF.